This T cell receptor beta chain was obtained from a study of beta chain features in type 1 diabetes. Study observations and caveats: The study found fewer insertions and more deletions at VDJ junctions in type 1 diabetes patients. Across patients, naive, central memory and Treg TCRB repertoires exhibited apparently greater similarity than was observed across healthy donors. Type 1 diabetes patients showed a moderate but significant shortening of TCRB CDR3s in all four CD4+ subsets.

Every donor provided one heparinised blood draw, which averaged approximately 120 mL. CD4+ naive, central memory, regulatory and stem cell-like memory subsets were isolated by sorting on CD45RO/CCR7/CD25/CD127/CD95/CD27. The investigators reverse transcribed all of the isolated RNA, so they sequenced expressed TCRB transcripts. Data came from immunoSEQ multiplex PCR; TCRdb stores just in-frame clones and leaves some out. Of roughly 50,000 clones detected, around 45% appear once; the ten largest clones hold roughly 1.5%. This CDR3 comprises 15 residues. The germline V gene encodes CDR1 MDHEN and CDR2 SYDVKM. V was cut by 4 bases and J by 3 bases, with 16 bases left in between. The sample holds a few counts of this clone. Its specificity is not known.

The chain combines TRBV28 with TRBJ2-7; TRBD2 might be the D (6 bases). Material: Tregs from blood. This receptor was identified in a man aged 25 to 45 with type 1 diabetes. The CDR3 nucleotides are TGTGCCAGCAGTTCCTCCGGGACTCCCATCTACGAGCAGTACTTC. Its protein is CASSSSGTPIYEQYF.